This T cell receptor beta chain was captured in a study of cytomegalovirus exposure and HLA in healthy donors. Amplification used 60 Vbeta primers and 13 Jbeta primers. Profiled with immunoSEQ multiplex PCR; TCRdb holds only in-frame clones, not every one. The sample includes over 65,000 clones, about 80% of them seen just once. Germline CDR1 and CDR2: SEHNR and FQNEAQ (reference sequence). The ends were cut back, 5 bases at V and 2 bases at J, with 18 bases in the middle. The CDR3 length is 16 residues. The sequenced material came from PBMCs. The sequence was obtained from a man aged 55-75 years in good health and CMV-seropositive. V and J are TRBV7-9 and TRBJ2-5, with a possible D match to TRBD1 (6 bases). The CDR3 DNA sequence: TGTGCCAGCAGCCGCCGTACAGGGCCAACTCAAGAGACCCAGTACTTC. Amino acid sequence: CASSRRTGPTQETQYF.